Presented here are 17 T cell receptor beta chains from one specimen sequenced in a study of PD-1 blockade in classical Hodgkin lymphoma (dated by TCRdb to about 2020). Library construction relied on the immunoSEQ multiplex PCR assay. Here the immuneACCESS table is served through TCRdb, limited to in-frame sequences with V and J called. Missing clones are a known gap in these copies; in checked studies unresolved V genes cover under half, and the rest lacks a known reason. Counted in this sample were tens of thousands of clones; 80% of them appeared once. Under 20% of the sample is in the top ten clones. The sample's time point label, in plain terms: cycle 4 day 1 (C4D1), after more than 5 weeks of nivolumab. Relapse after autologous stem cell transplantation had occurred in all trial patients, and cohorts A, B and C were distinguished by prior brentuximab vedotin exposure. Here the sequenced sample was peripheral blood mononuclear cells (PBMCs), taken before the fourth cycle of nivolumab. The receptors were gathered from a human donor with classical Hodgkin lymphoma.

The rearrangement joins TRBV7-2 to TRBJ1-2; 8 nucleotides match TRBD1. Germline CDR1 is SGHTA and CDR2 is FQGNSA. The length of the CDR3 is 16 residues. The junction had 14 bases not matched to a gene; V was cut back by 3 bases and J by 8 bases. CDR3 bases: TGTGCCAGCAGCTTGGACAGGGACCCCGTTAGGGAGGGCTACACCTTC. Protein: CASSLDRDPVREGYTF.

V gene TRBV19 combines with J gene TRBJ2-3; 11 bases are shared with TRBD2. Germline CDR1 is LNHDA and CDR2 is SQIVND (reference sequence). The CDR3 contains 16 residues. V was pared by 1 base and J by 0 bases, with 0 bases of the junction left unmatched. The CDR3 DNA reads TGTGCCAGTAGTATAGGGACTAGCGGGAGCACAGATACGCAGTATTTT. This encodes CASSIGTSGSTDTQYF.

In its sample, this clone was seen many times. Other DNA sequences in this sample translate to the same CDR3. The rearrangement uses TRBV5-1 and TRBJ2-7; 8 nucleotides agree with TRBD2. CDR1 and CDR2 (germline): SGHRS, YFSETQ. The trim removed 0 bases at V and 3 bases at J, leaving 5 bases unmatched. The CDR3 contains 15 residues. Written as DNA, the CDR3 is TGCGCCAGCAGCTTGGCGGGAGGGTCTTACTACGAGCAGTACTTC. Amino acid sequence: CASSLAGGSYYEQYF.

This sequence joins TRBV7-2 and TRBJ2-5; perhaps TRBD2 as D (5 bases). V was shortened by 1 base and J by 8 bases, with 17 bases between the two germline ends. Germline loops: CDR1 SGHTA, CDR2 FQGNSA. The CDR3 is 15 amino acids. CDR3 amino acids: CASSLGNSGFSTQYF. In DNA form, the CDR3 reads TGTGCCAGCAGCTTAGGGAACAGCGGCTTCAGCACCCAGTACTTC.

The rearrangement uses TRBV27 and TRBJ1-2; 8 positions agree with TRBD1. The CDR3 is made up of 13 amino acids. Germline values: CDR1 MNHEY, CDR2 SMNVEV (reference sequence). V was clipped by 3 bases and J by 6 bases; unmatched bases: 3. The CDR3 DNA reads as TGTGCCAGCAGTTTTGCGGACAGGGATGGCTACACCTTC. It yields the protein CASSFADRDGYTF.

This clone came up once. The chain couples TRBV10-3 to TRBJ2-5; D is unclear. The CDR3 is made up of 13 amino acids. The germline gives CDR1 ENHRY, CDR2 SYGVKD. Trimming stripped 2 bases from V and 4 bases from J, with 8 bases between. This chain's CDR3 is CAISEKNGETQYF. The CDR3 bases are TGTGCCATCAGTGAGAAGAATGGAGAGACCCAGTACTTC.

CDR3 coding DNA: TGTGCCAGCAGTTACCCCCCGTATCAGCCCCAGCATTTT. Encoded protein: CASSYPPYQPQHF. V gene TRBV6-5 combines with J gene TRBJ1-5, with D hard to call. The CDR3 extends over 13 amino acids. In germline, CDR1 is MNHEY, CDR2 SVGAGI. With 2 bases removed from V and 5 bases from J, the gap between germline ends came to 7 bases.

This CDR3 reads CASRPTTVLNTEAFF. In nucleotides, the CDR3 is TGTGCCAGCAGGCCCACCACAGTCCTGAACACTGAAGCTTTCTTT. This chain uses TRBV2 with TRBJ1-1; no reliable D call. The CDR3 totals 15 residues. V was pared by 6 bases and J by 0 bases, with 14 bases between. The germline CDR1 and CDR2 sequences are SNHLY and FYNNEI.

The gene calls are TRBV6-6 and TRBJ1-1, with 8 bases matching TRBD1. Trimming cost V 5 bases and J 8 bases; bases outside gene matches: 10. CDR1 and CDR2 (germline): MNHNY, SVGAGI (reference sequence). There are 14 residues in the CDR3. This chain's CDR3 is CASSLQGALEEAFF. The CDR3 coding sequence is TGTGCCAGCAGTCTCCAGGGGGCTTTGGAGGAAGCTTTCTTT.

The rearrangement joins TRBV30 to TRBJ1-2; a weak D match, TRBD1 (5 bases). The CDR3 is 11 amino acids. Trimming left V 3 bases short and J 6 bases short, with 8 bases between. Germline V gives CDR1 GTSNPN, CDR2 SVGIG (reference sequence). CDR3 sequence: CAWSAGHGYTF. The CDR3 DNA follows: TGTGCCTGGAGCGCAGGGCATGGCTACACCTTC.

This chain connects TRBV7-2 to TRBJ2-3, with D possibly being TRBD1 (6 bases). Deletions cut 1 base from V and 5 bases from J, with 10 bases between. The CDR3 loop spans 14 amino acids. The germline V gene encodes CDR1 SGHTA and CDR2 FQGNSA. The CDR3 loop is CASSLDRAGDTQYF. The CDR3 nucleotides are TGTGCCAGCAGCTTAGACAGGGCCGGAGATACGCAGTATTTT.

This chain uses TRBV30 with TRBJ2-7; 8 bases map to TRBD1. CDR3 length: 14 residues. Trimming took 1 base from V and 4 from J; bases not matched to a gene: 6. CDR1 and CDR2 from the germline V gene are GTSNPN and SVGIG (reference sequence). Here the CDR3 reads CAWSGTGKFYEQYF. The CDR3 nucleotides read TGTGCCTGGAGTGGGACAGGGAAGTTTTACGAGCAGTACTTC. Looking up the rest from reference TRBV30 and TRBJ2-7 gives the full variable domain: SQTIHQWPATLVQPVGSPLSLECTVEGTSNPNLYWYRQAAGRGLQLLFYSVGIGQISSEVPQNLSASRPQDRQFILSSKKLLLSDSGFYLCAWSGTGKFYEQYFGPGTRLTVT.

The chain is built from TRBV5-4 and TRBJ1-1; the D is unclear. This CDR3 spans 13 amino acids. Deletions cut 3 bases from V and 2 bases from J, with 8 bases between. The germline V gene encodes CDR1 SGHNT and CDR2 YYREEE (reference sequence). The CDR3 region has the DNA TGTGCCAGCAGCTCACACAATAACACTGAAGCTTTCTTT. This sequence encodes CASSSHNNTEAFF.

This clone has a handful of counts. This chain connects TRBV4-2 to TRBJ2-1; D is perhaps TRBD1 (6 bases). The germline CDR1 and CDR2 sequences are LGHNA and YNFKEQ. CDR3 size: 16 residues. V shed 1 base and J shed 11 bases, with 21 bases lying between them. The CDR3 is CASSQAGWDIHDQQFF. The CDR3 DNA sequence: TGTGCCAGCAGCCAAGCAGGCTGGGACATTCACGATCAGCAGTTCTTC.

This chain connects TRBV2 to TRBJ1-2; 7 bases map to TRBD1. CDR3 length: 15 residues. Trimming at V came to 8 bases and at J to 3 bases, leaving 12 bases not matched to a gene. Germline lookup yields CDR1 SNHLY and CDR2 FYNNEI. The CDR3: CASDRVGGGDYGYTF. CDR3 sequence (DNA): TGTGCCAGCGACAGGGTAGGGGGGGGAGACTATGGCTACACCTTC.

This rearrangement joins TRBV2 to TRBJ2-1, with 7 bases matching TRBD1. The CDR3 sequence is 12 residues long. The V and J ends lost 5 bases and 8 bases, in that order; junction bases with no gene match: 3. Per germline, CDR1 SNHLY and CDR2 FYNNEI. Here the CDR3 DNA reads TGTGCCAGCAGTTATACAGGGGATGAGCAGTTCTTC. Its translation: CASSYTGDEQFF.

The J gene is TRBJ2-7, the V gene TRBV5-1, with D maybe TRBD2 (6 bases). From germline, CDR1 is SGHRS and CDR2 YFSETQ. The V and J ends lost 6 bases and 6 bases respectively, with 22 bases between them. CDR3 length equals 15 residues. CDR3 bases: TGCGCCAGCAACCTTGGAGGGATCTCCGGCGGCGAGCAGTACTTC. Amino acids: CASNLGGISGGEQYF.